This T cell receptor beta chain derives from a study of blood T cell repertoires in COVID-19. Study-wide background: Sources were T cells, B-cell-depleted T cells, or PBMCs; the material itself was cDNA or gDNA.

Clones were read by immunoSEQ multiplex PCR, and TCRdb kept only the in-frame ones, dropping some. The repertoire holds around 200,000 clones, with 87% as singletons. This CDR3 has 17 amino acids. Germline loops: CDR1 SGHKS, CDR2 YYEKEE (reference sequence). V was shortened by 1 base and J by 4 bases, with 20 bases between the two germline ends. This TCR came from a man aged 35-49 years with active or convalescent COVID-19. Material: peripheral blood. The gene calls are TRBV5-5 and TRBJ2-5; a possible D gene is TRBD1 (6 bases). CDR3 in DNA: TGTGCCAGCAGCTTGTTGGGGATAGGGACATTGGGAGAGACCCAGTACTTC. It yields the protein CASSLLGIGTLGETQYF.